This paragraph covers one TCR beta chain sequence. Germline assignment: CDR1 DFQATT and CDR2 SNEGSKA (reference sequence). CDR3 length equals 14 residues. Deletions cut 3 bases from V and 8 bases from J, with 16 bases between. TCRdb analysed the PCR reads with MiXCR anew, one entry per CDR3 protein. The repertoire holds 15,000 to 25,000 distinct CDR3 sequences, with around two fifths as singletons. This record comes from a study of tumor-infiltrating lymphocytes in oesophageal squamous cell carcinoma. The clonotype comes from a male donor with esophageal squamous cell carcinoma. Sequencing was carried out using esophageal tumor tissue. The chain links TRBV20-1 to TRBJ1-4; possibly TRBD1 for D (6 bases). The chain's CDR3 is CSARTGLRGEKLFF. The DNA for the CDR3 is TGCAGTGCTAGGACAGGTCTTCGGGGGGAAAAACTGTTTTTT.